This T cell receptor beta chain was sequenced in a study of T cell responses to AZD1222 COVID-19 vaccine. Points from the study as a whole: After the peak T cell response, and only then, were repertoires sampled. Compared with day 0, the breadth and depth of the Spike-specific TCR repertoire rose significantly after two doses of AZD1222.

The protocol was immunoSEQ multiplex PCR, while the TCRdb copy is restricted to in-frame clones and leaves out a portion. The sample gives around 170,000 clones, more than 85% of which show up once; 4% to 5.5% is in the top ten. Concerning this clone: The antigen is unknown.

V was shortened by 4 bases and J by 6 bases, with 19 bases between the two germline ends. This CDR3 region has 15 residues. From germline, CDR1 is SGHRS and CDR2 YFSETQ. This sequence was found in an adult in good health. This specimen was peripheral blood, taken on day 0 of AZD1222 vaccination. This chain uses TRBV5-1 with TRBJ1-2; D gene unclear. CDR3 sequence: CASSRARQEINGYTF. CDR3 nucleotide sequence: TGCGCCAGCAGCAGGGCAAGGCAGGAGATAAATGGCTACACCTTC.